This entry concerns a single TCR beta chain. Its cognate antigen is unknown. The V gene lost 4 bases and the J gene lost 1 base, with 13 bases spanning the gap. In germline, CDR1 is SEHNR, CDR2 FQNEAQ (reference sequence). The CDR3 is 15 amino acids. This entry comes from a study of cytomegalovirus exposure and HLA in healthy donors. Study context: The roughly 120 validation repertoires, a later analysis reported, used the same platform as the 600 to 850 repertoires from the first cohort. Study findings and constraints: CMV antigen specificity was confirmed in vitro for a few CMV-associated chains.

Profiling relied on immunoSEQ multiplex PCR, and the TCRdb table lists in-frame clones only, not all of them. The table shows under 200,000 clones, with less than 90% occurring only once. This chain links TRBV7-9 with TRBJ1-1; a weak D match, TRBD1 (6 bases). The sequence came from a woman under 30 in good health and CMV-seronegative. Sequencing used PBMCs. CDR3 protein: CASSSRQASNTEAFF. The CDR3 DNA is TGTGCCAGCAGCTCCCGACAGGCTTCGAACACTGAAGCTTTCTTT. Combining the CDR3 with reference TRBV7-9 and TRBJ1-1 gives the whole variable domain DTGVSQNPRHKITKRGQNVTFRCDPISEHNRLYWYRQTLGQGPEFLTYFQNEAQLEKSRLLSDRFSAERPKGSFSTLEIQRTEQGDSAMYLCASSSRQASNTEAFFGQGTRLTVV.